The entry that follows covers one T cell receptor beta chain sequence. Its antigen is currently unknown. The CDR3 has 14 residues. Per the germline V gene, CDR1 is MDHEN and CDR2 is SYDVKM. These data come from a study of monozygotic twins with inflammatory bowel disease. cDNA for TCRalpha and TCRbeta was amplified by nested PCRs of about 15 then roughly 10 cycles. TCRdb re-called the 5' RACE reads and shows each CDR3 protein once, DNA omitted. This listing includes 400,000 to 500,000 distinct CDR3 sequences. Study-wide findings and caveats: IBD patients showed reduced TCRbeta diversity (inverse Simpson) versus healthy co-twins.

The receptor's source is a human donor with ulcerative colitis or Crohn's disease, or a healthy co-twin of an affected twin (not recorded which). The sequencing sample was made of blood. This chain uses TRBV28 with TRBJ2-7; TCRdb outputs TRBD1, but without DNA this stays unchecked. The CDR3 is CASSLRGAGNEQYF.